This T cell receptor beta chain was sequenced in a study of patients and donors after allogeneic stem cell transplantation. Via MiXCR, TCRdb re-called the RT-PCR reads, giving one row per CDR3 protein. The table has 190,000 or so distinct CDR3 sequences, 35% to 45% seen once; the top ten hold around a tenth. The CDR3 is 13 residues long. Trimming cost V 3 bases and J 3 bases, with 9 bases left between them. Looked up from germline, CDR1 is LGHDT and CDR2 is YNNKEL (reference sequence). The specimen sequenced was blood, either unsorted or a sorted T cell fraction (not recorded which). The sequence came from a human donor who was either an allogeneic HSCT recipient or a stem cell or donor lymphocyte infusion donor (not recorded which). It is not recorded whose cells these are; they may come from a transplant donor. This chain joins TRBV3-1 and TRBJ2-7; no reliable D call. CDR3 protein: CASSHGVNYEQYF. The CDR3 DNA reads TGTGCCAGCAGCCATGGGGTGAACTACGAGCAGTACTTC.